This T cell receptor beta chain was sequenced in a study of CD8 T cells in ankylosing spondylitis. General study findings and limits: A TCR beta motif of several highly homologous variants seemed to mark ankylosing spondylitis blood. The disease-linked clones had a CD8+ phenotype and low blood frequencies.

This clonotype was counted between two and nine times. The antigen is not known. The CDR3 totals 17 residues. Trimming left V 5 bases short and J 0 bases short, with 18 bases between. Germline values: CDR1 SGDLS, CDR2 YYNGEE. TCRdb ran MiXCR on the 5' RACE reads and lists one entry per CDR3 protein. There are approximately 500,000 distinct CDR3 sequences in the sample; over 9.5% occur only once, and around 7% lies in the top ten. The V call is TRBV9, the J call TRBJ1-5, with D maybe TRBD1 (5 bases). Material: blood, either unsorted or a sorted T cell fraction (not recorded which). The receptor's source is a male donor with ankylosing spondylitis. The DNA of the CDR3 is TGTGCCAGCAGTCCTGGGGGGTCTCCTTATAGCAATCAGCCCCAGCATTTT. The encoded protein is CASSPGGSPYSNQPQHF.